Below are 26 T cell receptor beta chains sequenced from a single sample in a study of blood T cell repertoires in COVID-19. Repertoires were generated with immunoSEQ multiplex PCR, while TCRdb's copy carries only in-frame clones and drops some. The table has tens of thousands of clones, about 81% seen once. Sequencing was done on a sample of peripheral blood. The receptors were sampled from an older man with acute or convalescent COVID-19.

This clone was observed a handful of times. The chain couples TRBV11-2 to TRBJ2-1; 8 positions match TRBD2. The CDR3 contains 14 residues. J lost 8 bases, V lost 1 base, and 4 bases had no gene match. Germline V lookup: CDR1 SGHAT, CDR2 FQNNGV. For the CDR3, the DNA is TGTGCCAGCAGCTTAGGCGGGGGGCCCGATGAGCAGTTCTTC. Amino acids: CASSLGGGPDEQFF.

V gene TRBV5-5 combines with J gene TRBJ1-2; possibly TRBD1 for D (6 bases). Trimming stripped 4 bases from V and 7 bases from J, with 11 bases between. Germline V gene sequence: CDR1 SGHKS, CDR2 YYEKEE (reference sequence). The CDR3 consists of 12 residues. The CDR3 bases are TGTGCCAGCAGCACACAGGGCCGTGGCTACACCTTC. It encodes CASSTQGRGYTF.

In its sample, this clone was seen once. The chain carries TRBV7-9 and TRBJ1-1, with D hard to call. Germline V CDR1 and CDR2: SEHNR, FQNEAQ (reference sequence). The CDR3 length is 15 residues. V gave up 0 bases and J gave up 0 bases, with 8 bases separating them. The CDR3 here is CASSLALGVNTEAFF. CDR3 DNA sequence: TGTGCCAGCAGCTTAGCGTTGGGCGTGAACACTGAAGCTTTCTTT. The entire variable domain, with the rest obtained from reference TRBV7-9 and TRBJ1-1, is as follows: DTGVSQNPRHKITKRGQNVTFRCDPISEHNRLYWYRQTLGQGPEFLTYFQNEAQLEKSRLLSDRFSAERPKGSFSTLEIQRTEQGDSAMYLCASSLALGVNTEAFFGQGTRLTVV.

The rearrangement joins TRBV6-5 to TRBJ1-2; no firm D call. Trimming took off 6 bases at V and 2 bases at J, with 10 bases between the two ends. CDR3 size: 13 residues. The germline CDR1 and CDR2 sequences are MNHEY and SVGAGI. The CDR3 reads CASRMDLNYGYTF. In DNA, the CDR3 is TGTGCCAGCAGAATGGACTTAAACTATGGCTACACCTTC.

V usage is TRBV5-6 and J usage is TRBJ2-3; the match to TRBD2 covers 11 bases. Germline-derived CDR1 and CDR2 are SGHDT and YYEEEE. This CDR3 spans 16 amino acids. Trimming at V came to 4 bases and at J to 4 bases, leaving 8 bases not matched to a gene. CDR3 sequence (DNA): TGTGCCAGCAGCCTTAGCGGGGGGGCGATGGCAGATACGCAGTATTTT. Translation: CASSLSGGAMADTQYF.

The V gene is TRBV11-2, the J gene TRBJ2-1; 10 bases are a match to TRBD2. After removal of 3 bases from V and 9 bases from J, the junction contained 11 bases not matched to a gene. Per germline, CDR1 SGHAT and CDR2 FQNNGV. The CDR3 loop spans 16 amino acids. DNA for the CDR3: TGTGCCAGCAGCTTGAACCCCAGCGGGGGGGGCGGTGAGCAGTTCTTC. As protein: CASSLNPSGGGGEQFF. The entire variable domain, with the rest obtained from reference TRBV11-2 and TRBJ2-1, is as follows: EAGVAQSPRYKIIEKRQSVAFWCNPISGHATLYWYQQILGQGPKLLIQFQNNGVVDDSQLPKDRFSAERLKGVDSTLKIQPAKLEDSAVYLCASSLNPSGGGGEQFFGPGTRLTVL.

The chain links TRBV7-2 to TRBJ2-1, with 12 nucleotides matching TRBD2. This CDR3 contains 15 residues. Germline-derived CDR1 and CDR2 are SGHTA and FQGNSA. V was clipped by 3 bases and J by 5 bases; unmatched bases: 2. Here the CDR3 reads CASSFGLAGNNEQFF. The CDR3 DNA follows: TGTGCCAGCAGCTTCGGACTAGCGGGGAACAATGAGCAGTTCTTC.

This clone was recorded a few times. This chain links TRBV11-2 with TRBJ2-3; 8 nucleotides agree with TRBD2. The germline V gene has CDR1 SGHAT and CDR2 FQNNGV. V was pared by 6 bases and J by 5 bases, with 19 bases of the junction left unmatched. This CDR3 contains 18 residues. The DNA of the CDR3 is TGTGCCAGCAGTCCCACCCCGGGCCGGGGGGGCCTGGAAGATACGCAGTATTTT. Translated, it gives CASSPTPGRGGLEDTQYF.

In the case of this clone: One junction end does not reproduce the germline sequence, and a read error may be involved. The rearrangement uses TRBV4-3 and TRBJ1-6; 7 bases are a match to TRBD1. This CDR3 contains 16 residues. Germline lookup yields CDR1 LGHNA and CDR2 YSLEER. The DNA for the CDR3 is TGCGCCACCAGCCGACAGGGAGGCTCCTATAATTCACCCCTCCACTTT. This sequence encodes CATSRQGGSYNSPLHF.

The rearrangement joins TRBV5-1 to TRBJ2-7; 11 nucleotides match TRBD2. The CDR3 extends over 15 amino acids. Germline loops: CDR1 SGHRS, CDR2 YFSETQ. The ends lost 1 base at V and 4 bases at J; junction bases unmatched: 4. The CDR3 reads CASSLIPSGGYEQYF. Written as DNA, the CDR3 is TGCGCCAGCAGCTTGATTCCTAGCGGGGGGTACGAGCAGTACTTC.

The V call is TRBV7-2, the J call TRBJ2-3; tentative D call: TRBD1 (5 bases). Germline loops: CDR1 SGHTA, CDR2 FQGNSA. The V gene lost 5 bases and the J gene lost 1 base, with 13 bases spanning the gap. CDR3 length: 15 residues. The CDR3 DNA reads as TGTGCCAGCAGCCCCGACAGTTTGGGCACAGATACGCAGTATTTT. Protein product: CASSPDSLGTDTQYF.

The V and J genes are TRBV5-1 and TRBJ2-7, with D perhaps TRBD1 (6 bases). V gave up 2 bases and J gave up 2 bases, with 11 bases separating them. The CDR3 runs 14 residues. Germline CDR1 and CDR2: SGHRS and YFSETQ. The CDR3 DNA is TGCGCCAGCAGCTTAACCCAGGGGCCCTACGAGCAGTACTTC. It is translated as CASSLTQGPYEQYF. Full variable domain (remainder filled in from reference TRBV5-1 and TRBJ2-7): KAGVTQTPRYLIKTRGQQVTLSCSPISGHRSVSWYQQTPGQGLQFLFEYFSETQRNKGNFPGRFSGRQFSNSRSEMNVSTLELGDSALYLCASSLTQGPYEQYFGPGTRLTVT.

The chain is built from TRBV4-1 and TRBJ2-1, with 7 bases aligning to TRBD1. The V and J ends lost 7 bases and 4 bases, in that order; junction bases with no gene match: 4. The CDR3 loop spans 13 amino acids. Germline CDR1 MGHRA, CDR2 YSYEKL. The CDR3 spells CASMGQTYNEQFF. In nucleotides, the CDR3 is TGCGCCAGCATGGGACAGACTTACAATGAGCAGTTCTTC.

The CDR3 here is CASVDRDLYGYTF. The DNA of the CDR3 is TGTGCCAGCGTGGACAGGGACCTCTATGGCTACACCTTC. The chain employs TRBV12-3 or TRBV12-4 and TRBJ1-2; TRBD1 matches at 8 bases. This CDR3 is built from 13 residues. The junction had 6 bases not matched to a gene; V was cut back by 8 bases and J by 4 bases.

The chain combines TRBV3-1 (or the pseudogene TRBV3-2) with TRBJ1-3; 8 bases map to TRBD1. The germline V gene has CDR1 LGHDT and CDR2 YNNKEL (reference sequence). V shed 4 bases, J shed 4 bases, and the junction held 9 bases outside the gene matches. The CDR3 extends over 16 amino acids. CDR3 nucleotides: TGTGCCAGCAGCCCGAAGACAGGGGAGGGGGGAAACACCATATATTTT. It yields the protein CASSPKTGEGGNTIYF.

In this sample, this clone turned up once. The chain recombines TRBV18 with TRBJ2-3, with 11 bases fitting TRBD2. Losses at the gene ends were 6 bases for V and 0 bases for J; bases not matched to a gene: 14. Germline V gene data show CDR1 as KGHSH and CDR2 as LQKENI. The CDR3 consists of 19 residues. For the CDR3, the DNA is TGTGCCAGCTCCCTCAACCTAGCGGGGGGCCCGGGGAGCACAGATACGCAGTATTTT. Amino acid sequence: CASSLNLAGGPGSTDTQYF. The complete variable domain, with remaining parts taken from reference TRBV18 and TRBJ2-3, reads NAGVMQNPRHLVRRRGQEARLRCSPMKGHSHVYWYRQLPEEGLKFMVYLQKENIIDESGMPKERFSAEFPKEGPSILRIQQVVRGDSAAYFCASSLNLAGGPGSTDTQYFGPGTRLTVL.

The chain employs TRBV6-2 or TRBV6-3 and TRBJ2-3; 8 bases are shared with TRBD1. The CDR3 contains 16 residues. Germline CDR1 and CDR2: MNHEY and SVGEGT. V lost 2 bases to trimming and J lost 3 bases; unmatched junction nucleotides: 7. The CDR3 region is CASSYPTGGITDTQYF. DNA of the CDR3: TGTGCCAGCAGTTACCCCACAGGGGGTATTACAGATACGCAGTATTTT.

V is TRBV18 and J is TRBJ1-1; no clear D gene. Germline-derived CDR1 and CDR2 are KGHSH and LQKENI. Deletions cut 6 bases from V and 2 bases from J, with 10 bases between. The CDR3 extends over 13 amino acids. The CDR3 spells CASSSTVNTEAFF. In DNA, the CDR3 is TGTGCCAGCTCGTCTACAGTTAACACTGAAGCTTTCTTT.

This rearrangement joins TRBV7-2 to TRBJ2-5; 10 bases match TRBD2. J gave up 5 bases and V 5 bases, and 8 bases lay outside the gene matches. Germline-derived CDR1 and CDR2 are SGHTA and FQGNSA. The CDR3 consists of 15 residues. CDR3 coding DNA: TGTGCCAGCAGCCCTCAGCGGGGGGGTTGGGAGACCCAGTACTTC. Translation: CASSPQRGGWETQYF.

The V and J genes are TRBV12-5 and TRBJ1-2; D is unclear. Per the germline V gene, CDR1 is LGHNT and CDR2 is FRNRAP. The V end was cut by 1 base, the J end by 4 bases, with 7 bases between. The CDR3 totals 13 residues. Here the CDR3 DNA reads TGTGCTAGTGGTTTGGGAGGGAGCTATGGCTACACCTTC. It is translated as CASGLGGSYGYTF.

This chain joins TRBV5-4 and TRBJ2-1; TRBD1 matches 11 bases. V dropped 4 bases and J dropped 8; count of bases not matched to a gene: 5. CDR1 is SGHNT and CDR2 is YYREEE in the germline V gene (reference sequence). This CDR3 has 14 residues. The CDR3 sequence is CASSAGQGGDEQFF. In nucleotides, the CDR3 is TGTGCCAGCAGCGCGGGACAGGGGGGCGATGAGCAGTTCTTC.

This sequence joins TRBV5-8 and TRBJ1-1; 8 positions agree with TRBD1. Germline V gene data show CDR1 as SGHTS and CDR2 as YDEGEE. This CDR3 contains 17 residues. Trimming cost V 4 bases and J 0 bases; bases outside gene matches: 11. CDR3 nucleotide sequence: TGTGCCAGCAGCCGATCCTGGACAGGGCGCATGAACACTGAAGCTTTCTTT. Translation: CASSRSWTGRMNTEAFF.

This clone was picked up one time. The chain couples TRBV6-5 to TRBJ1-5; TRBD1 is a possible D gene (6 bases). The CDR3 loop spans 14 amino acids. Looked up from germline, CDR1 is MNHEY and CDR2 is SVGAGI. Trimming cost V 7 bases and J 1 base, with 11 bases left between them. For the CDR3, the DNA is TGTGCCAGCATAGAAACAGGGAGCAATCAGCCCCAGCATTTT. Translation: CASIETGSNQPQHF.

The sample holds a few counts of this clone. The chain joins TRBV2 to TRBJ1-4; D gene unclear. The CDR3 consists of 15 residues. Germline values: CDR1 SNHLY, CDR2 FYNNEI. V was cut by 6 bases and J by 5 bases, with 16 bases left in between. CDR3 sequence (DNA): TGTGCCAGCAGGGCTAATACGGGGAAGAATGAAAAACTGTTTTTT. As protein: CASRANTGKNEKLFF.

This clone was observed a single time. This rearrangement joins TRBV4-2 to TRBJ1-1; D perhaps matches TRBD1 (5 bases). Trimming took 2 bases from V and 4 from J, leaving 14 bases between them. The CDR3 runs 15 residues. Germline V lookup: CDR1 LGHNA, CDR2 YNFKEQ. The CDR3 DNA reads TGTGCCAGCAGCCAACGCGGGGCTTGGGGCACTGAAGCTTTCTTT. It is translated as CASSQRGAWGTEAFF.

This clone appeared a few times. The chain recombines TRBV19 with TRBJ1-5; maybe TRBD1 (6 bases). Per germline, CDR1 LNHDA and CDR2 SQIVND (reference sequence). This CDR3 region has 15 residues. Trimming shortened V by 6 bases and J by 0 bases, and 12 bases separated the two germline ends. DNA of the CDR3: TGTGCCAGTAGCCAGGGACACAATAGCAATCAGCCCCAGCATTTT. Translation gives CASSQGHNSNQPQHF.